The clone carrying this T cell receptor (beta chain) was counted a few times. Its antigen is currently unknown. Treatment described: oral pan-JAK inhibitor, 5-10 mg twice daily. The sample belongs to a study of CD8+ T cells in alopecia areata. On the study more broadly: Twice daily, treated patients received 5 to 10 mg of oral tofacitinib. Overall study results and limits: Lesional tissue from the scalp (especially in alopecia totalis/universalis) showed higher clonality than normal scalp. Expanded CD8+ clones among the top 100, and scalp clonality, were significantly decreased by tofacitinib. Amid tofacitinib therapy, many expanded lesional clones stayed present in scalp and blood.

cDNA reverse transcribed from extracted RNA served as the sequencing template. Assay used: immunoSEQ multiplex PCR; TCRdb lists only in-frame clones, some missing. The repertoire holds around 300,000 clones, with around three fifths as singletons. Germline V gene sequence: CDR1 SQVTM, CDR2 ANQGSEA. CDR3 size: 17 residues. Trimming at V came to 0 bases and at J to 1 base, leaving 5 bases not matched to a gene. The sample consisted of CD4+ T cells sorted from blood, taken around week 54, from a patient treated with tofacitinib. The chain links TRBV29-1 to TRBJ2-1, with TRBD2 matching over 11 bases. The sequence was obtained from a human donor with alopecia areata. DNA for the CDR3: TGCAGCGTTGAAGACCCTAGCGGGGGGAAATCCTACAATGAGCAGTTCTTC. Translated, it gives CSVEDPSGGKSYNEQFF.